This T cell receptor beta chain was found in a study of shared clonotypes between healthy human individuals. With respect to this clone: Other DNA sequences in the sample encode the same CDR3.

CDR3 length equals 15 residues. Trimming pared 2 bases from V and 0 bases from J, leaving 9 bases between. Germline lookup yields CDR1 SGDLS and CDR2 YYNGEE. TCRdb's copy holds only in-frame clones and misses some; the assay was immunoSEQ multiplex PCR. The data show about 2.4 million clones, roughly nine tenths seen once. The chain is built from TRBV9 and TRBJ2-1, with D hard to call. The TCR originated in a young man in good health. The sequenced sample was naive CD4+ T cells sorted from blood. Subset: CD45RA+ positively selected. In nucleotides, the CDR3 is TGTGCCAGCAGCGTTGACGGGTACTCCTACAATGAGCAGTTCTTC. It yields the protein CASSVDGYSYNEQFF.